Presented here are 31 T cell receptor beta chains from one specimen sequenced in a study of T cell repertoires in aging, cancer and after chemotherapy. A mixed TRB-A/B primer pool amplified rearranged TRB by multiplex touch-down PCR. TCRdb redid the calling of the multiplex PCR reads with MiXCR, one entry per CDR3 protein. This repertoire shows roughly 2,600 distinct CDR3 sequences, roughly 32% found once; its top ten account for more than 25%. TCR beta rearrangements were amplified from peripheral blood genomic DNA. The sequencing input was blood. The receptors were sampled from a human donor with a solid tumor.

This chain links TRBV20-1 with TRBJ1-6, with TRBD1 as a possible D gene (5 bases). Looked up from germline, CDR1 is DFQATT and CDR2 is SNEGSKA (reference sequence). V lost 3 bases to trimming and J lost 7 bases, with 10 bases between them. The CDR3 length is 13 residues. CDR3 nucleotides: TGCAGTGCTAGCATGGCAGGGAATTCACCCCTCCACTTT. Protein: CSASMAGNSPLHF.

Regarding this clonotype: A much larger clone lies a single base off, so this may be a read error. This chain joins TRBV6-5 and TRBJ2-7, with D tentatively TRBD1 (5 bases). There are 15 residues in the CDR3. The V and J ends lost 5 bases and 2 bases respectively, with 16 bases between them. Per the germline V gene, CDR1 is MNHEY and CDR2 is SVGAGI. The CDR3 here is CASSDTGLSTYEQYF. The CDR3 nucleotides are TGTGCCAGCAGTGACACAGGTTTGTCTACCTACGAGCAGTACTTC.

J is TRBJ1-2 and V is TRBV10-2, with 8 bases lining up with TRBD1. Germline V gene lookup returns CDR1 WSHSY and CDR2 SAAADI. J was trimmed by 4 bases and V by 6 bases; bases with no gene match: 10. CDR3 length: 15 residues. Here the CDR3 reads CASSQTGTGTYGYTF. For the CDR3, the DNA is TGCGCCAGCAGCCAGACCGGGACAGGTACCTATGGCTACACCTTC.

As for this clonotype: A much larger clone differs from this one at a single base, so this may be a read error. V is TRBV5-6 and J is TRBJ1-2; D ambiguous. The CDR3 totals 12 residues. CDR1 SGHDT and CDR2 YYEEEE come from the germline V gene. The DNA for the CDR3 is TGTGACAGCACGCTGGACCTAGAGGGCTACACCTTC. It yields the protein CDSTLDLEGYTF.

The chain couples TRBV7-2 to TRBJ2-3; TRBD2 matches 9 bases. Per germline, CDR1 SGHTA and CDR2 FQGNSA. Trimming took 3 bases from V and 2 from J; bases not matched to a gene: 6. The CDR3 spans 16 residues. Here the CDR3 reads CASSFGAGGYTDTQYF. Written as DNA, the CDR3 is TGTGCCAGCAGCTTTGGGGCGGGGGGGTACACAGATACGCAGTATTTT.

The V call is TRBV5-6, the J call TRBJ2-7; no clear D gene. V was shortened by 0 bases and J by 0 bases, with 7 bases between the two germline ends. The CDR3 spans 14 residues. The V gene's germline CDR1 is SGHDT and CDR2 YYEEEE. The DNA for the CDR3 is TGTGCCAGCAGCTTGGAAGTCCCCTCCTACGAGCAGTACTTC. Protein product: CASSLEVPSYEQYF.

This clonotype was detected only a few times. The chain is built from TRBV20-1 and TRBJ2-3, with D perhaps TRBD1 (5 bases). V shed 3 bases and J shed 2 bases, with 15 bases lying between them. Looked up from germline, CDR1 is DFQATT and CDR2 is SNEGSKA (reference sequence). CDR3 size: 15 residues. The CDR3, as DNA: TGCAGTGCTAGGATCCAGGGCACCTCCACAGATACGCAGTATTTT. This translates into CSARIQGTSTDTQYF.

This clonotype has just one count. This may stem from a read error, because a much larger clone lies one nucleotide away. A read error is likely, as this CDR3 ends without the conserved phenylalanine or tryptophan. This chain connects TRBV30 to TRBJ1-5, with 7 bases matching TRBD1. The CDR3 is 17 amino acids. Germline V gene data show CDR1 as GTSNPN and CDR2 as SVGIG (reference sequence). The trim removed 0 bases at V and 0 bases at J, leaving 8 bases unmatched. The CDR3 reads CAWSVGQASFSNQPQHL. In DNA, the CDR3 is TGTGCCTGGAGTGTCGGACAGGCGTCTTTTAGCAATCAGCCCCAGCATTTA.

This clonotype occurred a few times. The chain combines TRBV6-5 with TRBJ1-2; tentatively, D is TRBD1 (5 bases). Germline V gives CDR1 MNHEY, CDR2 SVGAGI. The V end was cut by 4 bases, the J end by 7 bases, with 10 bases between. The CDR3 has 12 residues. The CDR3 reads CASSSLQGGYTF. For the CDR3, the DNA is TGTGCCAGCAGTTCCTTGCAGGGTGGCTACACCTTC.

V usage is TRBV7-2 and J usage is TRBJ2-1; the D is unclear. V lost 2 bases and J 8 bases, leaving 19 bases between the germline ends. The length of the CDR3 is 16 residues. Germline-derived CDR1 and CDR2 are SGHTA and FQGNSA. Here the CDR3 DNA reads TGTGCCAGCAGCTTAAGGGAAGTTACATCGGATGATGAGCAGTTCTTC. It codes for CASSLREVTSDDEQFF.

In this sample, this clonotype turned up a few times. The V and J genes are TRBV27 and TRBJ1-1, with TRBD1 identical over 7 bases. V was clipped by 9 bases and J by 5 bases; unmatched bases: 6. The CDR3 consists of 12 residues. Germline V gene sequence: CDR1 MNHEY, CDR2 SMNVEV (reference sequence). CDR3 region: CASQGGNTEAFF. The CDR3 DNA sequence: TGTGCCAGTCAGGGGGGGAATACTGAAGCTTTCTTT.

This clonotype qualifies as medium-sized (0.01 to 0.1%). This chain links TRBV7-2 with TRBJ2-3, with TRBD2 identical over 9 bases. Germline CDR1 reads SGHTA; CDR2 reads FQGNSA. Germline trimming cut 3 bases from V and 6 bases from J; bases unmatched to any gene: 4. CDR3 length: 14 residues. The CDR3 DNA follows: TGTGCCAGCAGCTTGGGACTAGCATTCGATACGCAGTATTTT. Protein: CASSLGLAFDTQYF.

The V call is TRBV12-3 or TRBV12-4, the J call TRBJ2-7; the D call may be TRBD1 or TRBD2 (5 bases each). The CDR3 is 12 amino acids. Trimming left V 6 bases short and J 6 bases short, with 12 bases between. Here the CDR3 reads CASSRRGPEQYF. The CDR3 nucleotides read TGTGCCAGCAGCCGTCGGGGCCCCGAGCAGTACTTC.

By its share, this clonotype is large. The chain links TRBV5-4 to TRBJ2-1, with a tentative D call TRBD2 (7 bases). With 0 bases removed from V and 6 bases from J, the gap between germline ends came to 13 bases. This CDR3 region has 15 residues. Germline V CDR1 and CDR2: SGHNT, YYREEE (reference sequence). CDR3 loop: CASSLVNRGGNEQFF. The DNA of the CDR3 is TGTGCCAGCAGCTTGGTCAATAGGGGGGGCAATGAGCAGTTCTTC.

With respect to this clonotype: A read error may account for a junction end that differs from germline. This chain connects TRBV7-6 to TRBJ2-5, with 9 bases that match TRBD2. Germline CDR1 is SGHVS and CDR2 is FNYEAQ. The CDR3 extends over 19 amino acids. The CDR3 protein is CTSSLIPLVLAGYVETQYF. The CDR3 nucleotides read TGTACCAGCAGCTTAATCCCCCTTGTCCTAGCGGGATATGTAGAGACCCAGTACTTC.

The CDR3 DNA sequence: TGTGCCAGCAGCTTAGCGGGTGGAGATACGCAGTATTTT. Its protein product is CASSLAGGDTQYF. V and J are TRBV7-2 and TRBJ2-3; D is uncertain. The germline V gene has CDR1 SGHTA and CDR2 FQGNSA. This CDR3 has 13 amino acids. The ends were cut back, 0 bases at V and 5 bases at J, with 6 bases in the middle. Complete variable domain (other parts from reference TRBV7-2 and TRBJ2-3): GAGVSQSPSNKVTEKGKDVELRCDPISGHTALYWYRQSLGQGLEFLIYFQGNSAPDKSGLPSDRFSAERTGGSVSTLTIQRTQQEDSAVYLCASSLAGGDTQYFGPGTRLTVL.

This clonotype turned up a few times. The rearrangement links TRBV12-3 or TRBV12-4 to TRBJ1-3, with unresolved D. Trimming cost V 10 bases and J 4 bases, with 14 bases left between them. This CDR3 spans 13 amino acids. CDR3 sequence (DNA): TGTGCCACCCCTCTTGAGGGAGGAAACACCATATATTTT. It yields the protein CATPLEGGNTIYF.

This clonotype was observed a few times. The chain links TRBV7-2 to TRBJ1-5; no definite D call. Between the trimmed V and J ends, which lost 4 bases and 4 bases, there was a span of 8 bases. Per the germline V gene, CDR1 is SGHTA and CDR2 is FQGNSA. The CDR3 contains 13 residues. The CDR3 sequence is CASSSDLNQPQHF. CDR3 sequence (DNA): TGTGCCAGCAGCTCGGACCTAAATCAGCCCCAGCATTTT.

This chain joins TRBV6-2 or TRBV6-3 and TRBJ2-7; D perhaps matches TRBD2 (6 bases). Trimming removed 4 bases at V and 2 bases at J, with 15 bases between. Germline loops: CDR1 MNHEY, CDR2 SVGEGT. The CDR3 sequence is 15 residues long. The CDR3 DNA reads TGTGCCAGCAGTTCAGCGGGCGGTACCGCCTACGAGCAGTACTTC. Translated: CASSSAGGTAYEQYF.

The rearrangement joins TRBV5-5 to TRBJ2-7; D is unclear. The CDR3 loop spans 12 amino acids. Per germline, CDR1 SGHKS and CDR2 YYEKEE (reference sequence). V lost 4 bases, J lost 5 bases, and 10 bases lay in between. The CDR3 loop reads CASSPIRDEQYF. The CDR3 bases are TGTGCCAGCAGCCCCATTAGGGACGAGCAGTACTTC.

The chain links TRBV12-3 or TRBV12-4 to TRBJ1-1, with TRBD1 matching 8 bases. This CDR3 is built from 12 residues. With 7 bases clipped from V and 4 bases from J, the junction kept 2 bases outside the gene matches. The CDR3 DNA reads TGTGCCAGCAAAACAGGGGGCACTGAAGCTTTCTTT. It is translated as CASKTGGTEAFF.

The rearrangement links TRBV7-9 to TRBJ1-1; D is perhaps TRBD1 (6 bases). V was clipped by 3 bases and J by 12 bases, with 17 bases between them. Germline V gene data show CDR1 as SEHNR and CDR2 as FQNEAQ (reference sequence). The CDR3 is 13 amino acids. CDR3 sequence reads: CASSFAAGGASFF. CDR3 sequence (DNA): TGTGCCAGCAGCTTTGCAGCGGGGGGCGCATCTTTCTTT.

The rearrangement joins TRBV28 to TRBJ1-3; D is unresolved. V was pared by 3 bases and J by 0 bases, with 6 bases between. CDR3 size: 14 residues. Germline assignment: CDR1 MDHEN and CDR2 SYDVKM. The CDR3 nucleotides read TGTGCCAGCAGTTTTAGTCCCTCTGGAAACACCATATATTTT. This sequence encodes CASSFSPSGNTIYF.

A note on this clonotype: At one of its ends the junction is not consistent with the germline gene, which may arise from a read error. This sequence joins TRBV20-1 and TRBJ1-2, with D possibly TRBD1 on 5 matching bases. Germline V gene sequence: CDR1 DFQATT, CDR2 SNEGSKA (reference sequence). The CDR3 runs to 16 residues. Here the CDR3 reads CSARAGGGWTIYGYIF. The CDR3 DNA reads TGCAGTGCTAGAGCGGGCGGAGGTTGGACAATTTATGGCTACATCTTC.

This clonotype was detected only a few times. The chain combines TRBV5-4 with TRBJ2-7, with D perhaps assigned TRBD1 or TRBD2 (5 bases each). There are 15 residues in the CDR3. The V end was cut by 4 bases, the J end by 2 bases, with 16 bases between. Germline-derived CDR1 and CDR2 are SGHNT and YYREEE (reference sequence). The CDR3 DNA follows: TGTGCCAGCAGCCCTGGGGGTGTGGGAACCTACGAGCAGTACTTC. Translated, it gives CASSPGGVGTYEQYF.

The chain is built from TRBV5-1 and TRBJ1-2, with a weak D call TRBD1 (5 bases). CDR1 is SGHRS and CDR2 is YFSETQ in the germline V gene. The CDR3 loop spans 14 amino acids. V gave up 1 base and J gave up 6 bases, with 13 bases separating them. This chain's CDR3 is CASSLTSGGHGYTF. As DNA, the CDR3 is TGCGCCAGCAGCTTGACGTCTGGGGGACATGGCTACACCTTC.

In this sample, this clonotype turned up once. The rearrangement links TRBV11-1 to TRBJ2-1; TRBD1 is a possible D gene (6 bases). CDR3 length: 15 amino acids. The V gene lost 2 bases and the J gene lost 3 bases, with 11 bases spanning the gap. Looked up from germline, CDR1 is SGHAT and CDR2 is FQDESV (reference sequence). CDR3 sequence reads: CASSLQTGFYNEQFF. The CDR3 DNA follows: TGTGCCAGCAGCTTACAGACAGGATTCTACAATGAGCAGTTCTTC.

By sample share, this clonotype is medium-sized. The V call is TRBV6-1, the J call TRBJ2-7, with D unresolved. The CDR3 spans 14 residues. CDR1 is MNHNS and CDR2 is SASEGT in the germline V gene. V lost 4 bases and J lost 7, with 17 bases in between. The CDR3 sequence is CASSGPVIGREQYF. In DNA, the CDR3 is TGTGCCAGCAGTGGCCCCGTCATTGGCCGGGAGCAGTACTTC.

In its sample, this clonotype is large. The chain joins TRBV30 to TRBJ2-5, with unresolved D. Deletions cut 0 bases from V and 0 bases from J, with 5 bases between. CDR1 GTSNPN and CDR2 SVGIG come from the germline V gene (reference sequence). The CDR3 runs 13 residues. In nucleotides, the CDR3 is TGTGCCTGGAGTGTACAGTACCAAGAGACCCAGTACTTC. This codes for CAWSVQYQETQYF.

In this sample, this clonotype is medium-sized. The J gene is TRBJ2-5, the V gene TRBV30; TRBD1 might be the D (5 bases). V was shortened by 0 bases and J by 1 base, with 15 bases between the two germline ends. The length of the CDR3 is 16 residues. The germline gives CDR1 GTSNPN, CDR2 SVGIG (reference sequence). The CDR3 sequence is CAWSVQTATPQETQYF. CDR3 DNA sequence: TGTGCCTGGAGTGTACAGACAGCGACTCCCCAAGAGACCCAGTACTTC.

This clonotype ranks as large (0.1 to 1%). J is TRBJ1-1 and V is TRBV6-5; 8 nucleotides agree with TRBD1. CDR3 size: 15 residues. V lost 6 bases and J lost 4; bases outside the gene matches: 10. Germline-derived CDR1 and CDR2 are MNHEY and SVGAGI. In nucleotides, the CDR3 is TGTGCCAGCAGCGCCGACAGGGGCGGGAGCACTGAAGCTTTCTTT. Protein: CASSADRGGSTEAFF.